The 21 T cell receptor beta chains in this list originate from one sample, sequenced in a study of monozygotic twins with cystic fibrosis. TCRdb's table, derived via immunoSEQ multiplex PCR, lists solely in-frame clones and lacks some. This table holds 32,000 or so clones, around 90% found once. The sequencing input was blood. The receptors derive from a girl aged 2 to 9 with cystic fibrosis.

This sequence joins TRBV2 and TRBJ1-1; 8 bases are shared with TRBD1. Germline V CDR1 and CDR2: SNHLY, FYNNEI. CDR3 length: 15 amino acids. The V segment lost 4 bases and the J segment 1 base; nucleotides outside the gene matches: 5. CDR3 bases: TGTGCCAGCAGTGCTCCGGGACAGGCGAACACTGAAGCTTTCTTT. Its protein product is CASSAPGQANTEAFF. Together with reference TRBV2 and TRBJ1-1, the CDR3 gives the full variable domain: EPEVTQTPSHQVTQMGQEVILRCVPISNHLYFYWYRQILGQKVEFLVSFYNNEISEKSEIFDDQFSVERPDGSNFTLKIRSTKLEDSAMYFCASSAPGQANTEAFFGQGTRLTVV.

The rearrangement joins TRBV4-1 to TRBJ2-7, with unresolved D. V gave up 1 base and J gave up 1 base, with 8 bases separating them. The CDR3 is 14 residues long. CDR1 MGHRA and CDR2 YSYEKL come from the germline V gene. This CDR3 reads CASSQAYVSYEQYF. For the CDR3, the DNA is TGCGCCAGCAGCCAAGCCTACGTGTCCTACGAGCAGTACTTC.

This CDR3 is CASSHLGLRDSPGSGQETQYF. The CDR3 nucleotides read TGCGCCAGCAGCCACCTCGGACTCCGGGACAGTCCGGGGAGCGGCCAAGAGACCCAGTACTTC. The chain carries TRBV4-1 and TRBJ2-5; TRBD1 matches 7 bases. The CDR3 has 21 amino acids. Trimming took 3 bases from V and 1 from J; bases not matched to a gene: 23. Germline V gene lookup returns CDR1 MGHRA and CDR2 YSYEKL.

CDR3 amino acids: CASSFGRPDYGYTF. CDR3 DNA sequence: TGTGCCAGCAGTTTCGGACGGCCAGACTATGGCTACACCTTC. This sequence joins TRBV6-5 and TRBJ1-2; D call uncertain. The V and J ends lost 4 bases and 3 bases respectively, with 12 bases between them. This CDR3 region has 14 residues. CDR1 and CDR2 from the germline V gene are MNHEY and SVGAGI.

The CDR3 is CAWDKGLGGETQYF. The CDR3 DNA sequence: TGTGCCTGGGATAAGGGACTTGGGGGGGAGACCCAGTACTTC. The chain employs TRBV30 and TRBJ2-5; possibly TRBD2 for D (6 bases). V shed 5 bases and J shed 5 bases, with 18 bases lying between them. The length of the CDR3 is 14 residues. The germline CDR1 and CDR2 sequences are GTSNPN and SVGIG (reference sequence).

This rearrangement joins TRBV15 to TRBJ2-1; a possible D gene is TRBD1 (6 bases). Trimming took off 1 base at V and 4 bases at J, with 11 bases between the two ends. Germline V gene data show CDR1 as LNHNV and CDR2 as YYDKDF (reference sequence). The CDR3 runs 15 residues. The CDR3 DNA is TGTGCCACCAGCAGAGGGGGGCTAGATTACAATGAGCAGTTCTTC. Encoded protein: CATSRGGLDYNEQFF.

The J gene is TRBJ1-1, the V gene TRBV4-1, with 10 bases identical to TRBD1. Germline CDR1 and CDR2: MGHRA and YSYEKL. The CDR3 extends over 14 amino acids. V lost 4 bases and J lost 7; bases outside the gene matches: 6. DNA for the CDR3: TGCGCCAGCAGCCGAGACAGGGGGCAAAGTGAAGCTTTCTTT. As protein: CASSRDRGQSEAFF.

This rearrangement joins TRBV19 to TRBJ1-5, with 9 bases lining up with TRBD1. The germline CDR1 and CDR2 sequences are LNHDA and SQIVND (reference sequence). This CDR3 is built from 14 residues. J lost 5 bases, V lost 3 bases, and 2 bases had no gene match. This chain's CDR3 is CASSMRTGDQPQHF. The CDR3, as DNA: TGTGCCAGTAGTATGAGGACAGGGGATCAGCCCCAGCATTTT.

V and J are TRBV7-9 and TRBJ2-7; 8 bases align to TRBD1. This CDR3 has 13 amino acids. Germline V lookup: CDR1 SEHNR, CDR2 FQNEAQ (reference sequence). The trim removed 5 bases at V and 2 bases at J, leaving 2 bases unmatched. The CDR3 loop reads CASSMGQAYEQYF. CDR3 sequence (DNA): TGTGCCAGCAGCATGGGACAGGCCTACGAGCAGTACTTC. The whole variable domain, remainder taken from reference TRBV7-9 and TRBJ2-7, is DTGVSQNPRHKITKRGQNVTFRCDPISEHNRLYWYRQTLGQGPEFLTYFQNEAQLEKSRLLSDRFSAERPKGSFSTLEIQRTEQGDSAMYLCASSMGQAYEQYFGPGTRLTVT.

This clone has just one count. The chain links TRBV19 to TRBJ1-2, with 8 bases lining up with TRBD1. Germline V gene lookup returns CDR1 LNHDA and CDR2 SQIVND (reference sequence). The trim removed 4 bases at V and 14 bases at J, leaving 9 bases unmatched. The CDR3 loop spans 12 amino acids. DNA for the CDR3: TGTGCCAGTAGTAGAGGACAGGGACTGGCGACCTTC. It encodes CASSRGQGLATF.

The CDR3 reads CATKGLAGGPETQYF. CDR3 nucleotide sequence: TGTGCCACTAAAGGGCTAGCGGGAGGGCCGGAGACCCAGTACTTC. This chain connects TRBV19 to TRBJ2-5; 12 bases are a match to TRBD2. The germline V gene has CDR1 LNHDA and CDR2 SQIVND (reference sequence). Unmatched junction bases numbered 11, after V lost 10 bases and J lost 5 bases. This CDR3 is built from 15 residues.

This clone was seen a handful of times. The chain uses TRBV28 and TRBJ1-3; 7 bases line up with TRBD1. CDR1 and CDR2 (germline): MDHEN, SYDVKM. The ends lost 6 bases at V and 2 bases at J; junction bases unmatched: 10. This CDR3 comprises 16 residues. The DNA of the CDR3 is TGTGCCAGCAGATCTACAGGGGAAGGGACTGGAAACACCATATATTTT. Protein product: CASRSTGEGTGNTIYF.

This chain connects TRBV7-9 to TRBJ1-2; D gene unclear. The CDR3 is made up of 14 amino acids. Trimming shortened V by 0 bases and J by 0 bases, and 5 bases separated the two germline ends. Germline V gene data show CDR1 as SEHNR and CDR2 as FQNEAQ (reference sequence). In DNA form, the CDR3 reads TGTGCCAGCAGCTTAGCAGGGACTAACTATGGCTACACCTTC. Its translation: CASSLAGTNYGYTF.

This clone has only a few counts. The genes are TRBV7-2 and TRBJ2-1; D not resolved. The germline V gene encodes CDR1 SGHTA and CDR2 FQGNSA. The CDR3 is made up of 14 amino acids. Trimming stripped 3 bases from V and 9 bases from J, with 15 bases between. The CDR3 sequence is CASSFPDWSSEQFF. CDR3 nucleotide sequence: TGTGCCAGCAGCTTCCCCGACTGGTCGAGTGAGCAGTTCTTC. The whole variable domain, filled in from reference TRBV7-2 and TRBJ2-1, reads GAGVSQSPSNKVTEKGKDVELRCDPISGHTALYWYRQSLGQGLEFLIYFQGNSAPDKSGLPSDRFSAERTGGSVSTLTIQRTQQEDSAVYLCASSFPDWSSEQFFGPGTRLTVL.

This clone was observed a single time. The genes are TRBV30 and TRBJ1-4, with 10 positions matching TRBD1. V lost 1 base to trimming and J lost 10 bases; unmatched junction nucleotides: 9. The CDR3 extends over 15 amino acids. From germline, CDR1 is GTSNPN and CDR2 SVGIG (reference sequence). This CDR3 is CAWSAGTGELGKLFF. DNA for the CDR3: TGTGCCTGGAGTGCCGGGACAGGGGAATTGGGAAAACTGTTTTTT.

CDR3 sequence reads: CAADPGTGGNTGELFF. The CDR3 DNA reads as TGTGCCGCCGACCCCGGGACAGGGGGTAACACCGGGGAGCTGTTTTTT. The gene calls are TRBV10-3 and TRBJ2-2, with 11 bases aligning to TRBD1. In germline, CDR1 is ENHRY, CDR2 SYGVKD. After removal of 11 bases from V and 2 bases from J, the junction contained 10 bases not matched to a gene. This CDR3 region has 16 residues.

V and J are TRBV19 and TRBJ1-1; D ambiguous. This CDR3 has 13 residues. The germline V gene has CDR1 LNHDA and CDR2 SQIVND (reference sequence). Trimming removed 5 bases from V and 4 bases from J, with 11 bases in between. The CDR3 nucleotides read TGTGCCAGTAGTTCCCGATTCGGCACTGAAGCTTTCTTT. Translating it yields CASSSRFGTEAFF.

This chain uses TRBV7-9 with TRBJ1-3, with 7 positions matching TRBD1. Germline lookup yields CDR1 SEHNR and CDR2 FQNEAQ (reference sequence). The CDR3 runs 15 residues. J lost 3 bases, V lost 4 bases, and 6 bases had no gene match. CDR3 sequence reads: CASSSQGVYGNTIYF. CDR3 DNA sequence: TGTGCCAGCAGCTCCCAGGGGGTATATGGAAACACCATATATTTT.

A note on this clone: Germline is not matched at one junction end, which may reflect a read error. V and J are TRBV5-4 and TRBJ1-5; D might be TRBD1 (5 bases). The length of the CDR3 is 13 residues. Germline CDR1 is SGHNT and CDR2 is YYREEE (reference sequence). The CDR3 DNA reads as TGTGCCAGCAGCCATGACAGTGATCAGTCCCAGCATTTT. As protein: CASSHDSDQSQHF.

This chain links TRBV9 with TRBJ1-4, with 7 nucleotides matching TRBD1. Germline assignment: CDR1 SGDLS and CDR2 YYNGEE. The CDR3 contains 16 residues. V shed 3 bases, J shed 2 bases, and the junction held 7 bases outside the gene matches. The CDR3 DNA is TGTGCCAGCAGCGCCCTAGACAGGGTTACTAATGAAAAACTGTTTTTT. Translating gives CASSALDRVTNEKLFF.

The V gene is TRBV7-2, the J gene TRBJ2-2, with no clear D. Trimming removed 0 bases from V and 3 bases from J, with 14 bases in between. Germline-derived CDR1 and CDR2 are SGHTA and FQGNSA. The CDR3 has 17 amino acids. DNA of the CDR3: TGTGCCAGCAGCTTAGCGCTTATCGTCGGGTACACCGGGGAGCTGTTTTTT. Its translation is CASSLALIVGYTGELFF.